Listed below are T cell receptor beta chains from one sample, sequenced in a study of T cell responses to AZD1222 COVID-19 vaccine. Some clones are missing from TCRdb's copy, which holds only in-frame ones; the method was immunoSEQ multiplex PCR. The table records fewer than 100,000 clones, around 84% of them present only once. The source was peripheral blood, collected on day 0 of AZD1222 vaccination. These receptors originate from an adult in good health. The CDR3 runs from the conserved cysteine through the conserved F or W. A D gene is named only where the DNA matches it firmly. The listing skips clone size in some rows; elsewhere it reads once, few, many or a size class.

few	TRBJ1-2	TRBV12-3/TRBV12-4	-	CASSLTGIYGYTF	TGTGCCAGCAGTTTAACAGGCATCTATGGCTACACCTTC
-	TRBJ2-1	TRBV29-1	-	CSVEGTTYNEQFF	TGCAGCGTTGAAGGGACGACCTACAATGAGCAGTTCTTC
once	TRBJ1-2	TRBV27	-	CASSLAGWNYGYTF	TGTGCCAGCAGTTTAGCAGGGTGGAACTATGGCTACACCTTC
-	TRBJ2-3	TRBV2	TRBD1	CASSDQDRGTDTQYF	TGTGCCAGCAGTGATCAGGACAGGGGCACAGATACGCAGTATTTT
-	TRBJ2-3	TRBV5-5	-	CASSSWTASSTDTQYF	TGTGCCAGCAGCTCCTGGACAGCTAGTAGCACAGATACGCAGTATTTT
-	TRBJ2-2	TRBV2	TRBD2	CASTQIWTSGGPTGELFF	TGTGCCAGCACGCAGATCTGGACTAGCGGGGGCCCCACCGGGGAGCTGTTTTTT
once	TRBJ2-1	TRBV7-9	-	CASRRLLAAGQFF	TGTGCCAGCAGGAGACTACTAGCCGCCGGGCAGTTCTTC
-	TRBJ2-1	TRBV13	-	CASSSVETRNEQFF	TGTGCCAGCAGCTCCGTGGAAACGCGCAATGAGCAGTTCTTC
-	TRBJ2-2	TRBV5-5	TRBD2	CASSMTGLASGELFF	TGTGCCAGCAGCATGACGGGACTAGCGTCCGGGGAGCTGTTTTTT
-	TRBJ1-2	TRBV7-9	-	CASSLGGSTYNGYTF	TGTGCCAGCAGCTTAGGAGGATCGACCTACAATGGCTACACCTTC
once	TRBJ2-7	TRBV5-6	-	CASSLSGLYEQYF	TGTGCCAGCAGCTTATCAGGTTTGTACGAGCAGTACTTC
-	TRBJ2-7	TRBV9	-	CASTPNAGALYEQYF	TGTGCCAGCACTCCCAACGCCGGGGCGCTCTACGAGCAGTACTTC
-	TRBJ2-7	TRBV7-8	-	CASSLGLGEYYEQYF	TGTGCCAGCAGCTTAGGGCTAGGGGAATACTACGAGCAGTACTTC
-	TRBJ1-6	TRBV27	-	CASSLSGTTIYNSPLHF	TGTGCCAGCAGTTTAAGCGGGACTACAATCTATAATTCACCCCTCCACTTT
once	TRBJ2-2	TRBV24-1	-	CATREDGGYAGELFF	TGTGCCACCAGGGAGGACGGTGGATACGCCGGGGAGCTGTTTTTT
few	TRBJ2-3	TRBV5-1	TRBD2	CASSLGRLAGGPTDTQYF	TGCGCCAGCAGCTTGGGCAGACTAGCGGGGGGGCCCACAGATACGCAGTATTTT
few	TRBJ1-5	TRBV4-1	-	CASSLAGGADQPQHF	TGCGCCAGCAGCCTCGCCGGGGGCGCGGATCAGCCCCAGCATTTT
-	TRBJ1-1	TRBV19	TRBD1	CASSPGQGATEAFF	TGTGCCAGTAGTCCGGGACAGGGGGCGACTGAAGCTTTCTTT
-	TRBJ2-2	TRBV25-1	-	CASSELRTNTGELFF	TGTGCCAGCAGTGAGTTACGGACTAACACCGGGGAGCTGTTTTTT
once	TRBJ2-3	TRBV7-2	-	CASSRESGLYTDTQYF	TGTGCCAGCAGCCGGGAGAGCGGACTATACACAGATACGCAGTATTTT
-	TRBJ1-1	TRBV6-4	-	CASSGGPGREAFF	TGTGCCAGCAGTGGGGGTCCGGGAAGGGAAGCTTTCTTT
-	TRBJ1-1	TRBV7-9	-	CASSADGNTEAFF	TGTGCCAGCAGCGCGGACGGTAACACTGAAGCTTTCTTT